A single sample is the source of the 9 T cell receptor beta chains below, sequenced in a study of graft-versus-host responses after intestinal transplantation. Grafts had their tissue processed, releasing intraepithelial and lamina propria lymphocytes. Clones were read by immunoSEQ multiplex PCR, and TCRdb kept only the in-frame ones, dropping some. The sample has about 19,000 clones; roughly 72% are singletons. Specimen: ileum tissue, collected about 3 weeks after intestinal transplant. The receptor source for this set is a human patient who received an intestinal transplant, so some T cells may come from the graft donor.

The rearrangement joins TRBV19 to TRBJ2-7; 10 nucleotides align to TRBD1. The J segment lost 4 bases and the V segment lost 5 bases, leaving 8 bases of the junction unmatched. Per germline, CDR1 LNHDA and CDR2 SQIVND (reference sequence). CDR3 size: 15 residues. The CDR3 loop is CASSSGTGELYEQYF. CDR3 coding DNA: TGTGCCAGTAGTTCTGGGACAGGGGAGTTGTACGAGCAGTACTTC.

This clone was picked up a small number of times. The chain uses TRBV5-4 and TRBJ2-5; the match to TRBD2 covers 8 bases. The CDR3 runs to 19 residues. After removal of 2 bases from V and 0 bases from J, the junction contained 15 bases not matched to a gene. CDR1 and CDR2 from the germline V gene are SGHNT and YYREEE (reference sequence). The CDR3 DNA is TGTGCCAGCAGCTTAGGGAGATTTGGCGGGGGGAGGTACCAAGAGACCCAGTACTTC. Translated: CASSLGRFGGGRYQETQYF.

V is TRBV6-6 and J is TRBJ1-3; 9 bases map to TRBD1. CDR1 MNHNY and CDR2 SVGAGI come from the germline V gene (reference sequence). This CDR3 is built from 16 residues. V shed 8 bases and J 4 bases; nucleotides not matched to a gene: 12. The CDR3 DNA follows: TGTGCCAGCTCCGGGCGACACAGGGGGCACGGAAACACCATATATTTT. Translated, it gives CASSGRHRGHGNTIYF.

The chain employs TRBV13 and TRBJ2-4, with D possibly matching TRBD1 (6 bases). The CDR3 has 16 residues. V dropped 0 bases and J dropped 3 bases, with 12 bases sitting between them. Germline V gene lookup returns CDR1 PRHDT and CDR2 FYEKMQ (reference sequence). CDR3 in amino acids: CASSLGLGADKNIQYF. CDR3 in DNA: TGTGCCAGCAGCTTAGGCTTGGGGGCAGACAAAAACATTCAGTACTTC.

The chain couples TRBV27 to TRBJ1-5, with 7 bases identical to TRBD1. There are 15 residues in the CDR3. Germline lookup yields CDR1 MNHEY and CDR2 SMNVEV (reference sequence). V was clipped by 6 bases and J by 6 bases; unmatched bases: 11. The CDR3 protein is CASSERQGSSQPQHF. The CDR3 bases are TGTGCCAGCAGCGAAAGACAGGGTTCATCTCAGCCCCAGCATTTT.

This clone was detected once. The chain carries TRBV2 and TRBJ2-7; 7 bases are a match to TRBD1. CDR3 length: 14 amino acids. Germline V gene data show CDR1 as SNHLY and CDR2 as FYNNEI. Trimming cost V 6 bases and J 2 bases; bases outside gene matches: 7. CDR3 DNA sequence: TGTGCCAGCAGCGCCGACAGGGCCCCCTACGAGCAGTACTTC. This sequence encodes CASSADRAPYEQYF.

The CDR3 here is CASSYPGGSSYNEQFF. The CDR3 coding sequence is TGTGCCAGCAGTTACCCAGGGGGTAGCTCCTACAATGAGCAGTTCTTC. The chain links TRBV6-6 to TRBJ2-1, with TRBD1 identical over 7 bases. CDR3 size: 16 residues. Looked up from germline, CDR1 is MNHNY and CDR2 is SVGAGI (reference sequence). The ends lost 2 bases at V and 0 bases at J; junction bases unmatched: 4.

The chain carries TRBV5-4 and TRBJ2-7; D not certain. The CDR3 is 15 residues long. Germline V gene sequence: CDR1 SGHNT, CDR2 YYREEE (reference sequence). Trimming pared 0 bases from V and 0 bases from J, leaving 10 bases between. CDR3 region: CASSLDTFSSYEQYF. The CDR3 DNA reads TGTGCCAGCAGCTTGGACACGTTCAGCTCCTACGAGCAGTACTTC.

This chain joins TRBV21-1 and TRBJ1-2; no DNA check was done on the table's D call, TRBD1. TRBV21-1 is described as a pseudogene. This CDR3 has 16 amino acids. The CDR3 reads CASSRIYRGSNYGYTF. The CDR3 nucleotides are TGTGCCAGCAGCAGGATCTACAGGGGATCTAACTATGGCTACACCTTC.